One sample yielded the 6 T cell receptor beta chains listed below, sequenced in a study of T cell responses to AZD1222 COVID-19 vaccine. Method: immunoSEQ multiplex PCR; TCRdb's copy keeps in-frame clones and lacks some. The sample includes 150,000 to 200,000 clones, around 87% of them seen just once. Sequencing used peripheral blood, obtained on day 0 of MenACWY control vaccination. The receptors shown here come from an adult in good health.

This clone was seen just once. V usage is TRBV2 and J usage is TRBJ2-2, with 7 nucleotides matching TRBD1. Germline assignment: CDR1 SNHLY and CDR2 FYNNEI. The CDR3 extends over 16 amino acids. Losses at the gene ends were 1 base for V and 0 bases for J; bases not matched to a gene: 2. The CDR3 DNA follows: TGTGCCAGCAGTGAAGGGGGGACAGCGAACACCGGGGAGCTGTTTTTT. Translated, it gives CASSEGGTANTGELFF.

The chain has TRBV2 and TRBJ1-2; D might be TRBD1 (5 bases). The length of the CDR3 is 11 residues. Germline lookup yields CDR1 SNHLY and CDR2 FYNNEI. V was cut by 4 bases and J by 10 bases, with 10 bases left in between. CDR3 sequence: CASSAGSDYTF. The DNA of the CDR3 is TGTGCCAGCAGTGCAGGGTCTGACTACACCTTC.

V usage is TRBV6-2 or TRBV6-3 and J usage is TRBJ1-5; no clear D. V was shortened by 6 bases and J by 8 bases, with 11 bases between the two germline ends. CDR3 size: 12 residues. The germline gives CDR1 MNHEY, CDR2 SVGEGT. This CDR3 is CASSSNWEPQHF. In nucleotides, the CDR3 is TGTGCCAGCAGCTCTAATTGGGAGCCCCAGCATTTT.

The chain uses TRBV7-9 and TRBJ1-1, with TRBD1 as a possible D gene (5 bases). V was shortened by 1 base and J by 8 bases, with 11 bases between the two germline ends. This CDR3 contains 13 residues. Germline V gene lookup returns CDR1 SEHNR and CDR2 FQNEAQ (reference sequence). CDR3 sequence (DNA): TGTGCCAGCAGCTTAGGAATCGACAGAGAAGCTTTCTTT. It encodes CASSLGIDREAFF. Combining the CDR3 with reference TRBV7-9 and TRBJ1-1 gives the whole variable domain DTGVSQNPRHKITKRGQNVTFRCDPISEHNRLYWYRQTLGQGPEFLTYFQNEAQLEKSRLLSDRFSAERPKGSFSTLEIQRTEQGDSAMYLCASSLGIDREAFFGQGTRLTVV.

The DNA for the CDR3 is TGTGCCAGCAGCTTAAGGGCAGATTCCAACACTGAAGCTTTCTTT. Encoded protein: CASSLRADSNTEAFF. This rearrangement joins TRBV7-8 to TRBJ1-1, with D unresolved. The germline V gene has CDR1 SGHVS and CDR2 FQNEAQ. This CDR3 has 15 amino acids. V dropped 2 bases and J dropped 2 bases, with 12 bases sitting between them.

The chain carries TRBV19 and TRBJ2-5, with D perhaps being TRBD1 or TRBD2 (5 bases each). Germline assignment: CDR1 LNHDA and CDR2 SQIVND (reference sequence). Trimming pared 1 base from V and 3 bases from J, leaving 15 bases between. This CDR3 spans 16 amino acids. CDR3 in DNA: TGTGCCAGTAGTATAGGGGGACGTCAGCGTGAAGAGACCCAGTACTTC. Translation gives CASSIGGRQREETQYF.